This T cell receptor (beta chain) comes out of a study of blood T cell repertoires in COVID-19. At the level of the study: PBMCs, B-cell-depleted T cells, or T cells provided the cDNA or gDNA that made up the material.

This clone was counted once. Repertoires were generated with immunoSEQ multiplex PCR, while TCRdb's copy carries only in-frame clones and drops some. The sample shows approximately 150,000 clones, about 89% of them seen only once. The CDR3 length is 14 residues. Sequenced: peripheral blood. This sequence joins TRBV21-1 and TRBJ2-1; the table's D call, TRBD2, has no DNA check behind it. TRBV21-1 is a pseudogene. The sequence came from a man aged 45-60 years with active or convalescent COVID-19. CDR3 coding DNA: TGTGCCACCCCTCTATCCCACTCCTACAATGAGCAGTTCTTC. Protein: CATPLSHSYNEQFF.